Listed below are T cell receptor beta chains from one sample, sequenced in a study of OX40 agonist ivuxolimab in advanced cancers. The data were produced by immunoSEQ multiplex PCR, yet TCRdb's version contains in-frame clones alone and is incomplete. Of 65,000 to 75,000 clones listed, about nine tenths were seen once; the top ten hold approximately 1%. The input for sequencing was CD4+ or CD8+ T cells sorted from blood, taken in a trial of the OX40 agonist ivuxolimab. The receptors originated from an adult with an advanced solid tumor such as melanoma, head and neck, liver or kidney cancer. Each CDR3 is given with its conserved first and last residue. Each record gives: CDR3 DNA, CDR3 protein, D gene, clone size, V gene, J gene. A D gene is named only where the DNA matches it firmly. Clone size, where shown, is once, few, many, or a class for clones that have expanded.

DNA: TGTGCCAGCAGCACGACAGATGGTCCTGGGGATACGCAGTATTTT; CDR3: CASSTTDGPGDTQYF; D: -; size: -; V: TRBV21-1; J: TRBJ2-3
DNA: TGTGCCAGCAGCTTGTTAAGAGGGGTGGATACTGAAGCTTTCTTT; CDR3: CASSLLRGVDTEAFF; D: -; size: -; V: TRBV5-6; J: TRBJ1-1
DNA: TGTGCCAGCAGCACGACAGGGGGCCTCGAGACCCAGTACTTC; CDR3: CASSTTGGLETQYF; D: TRBD1; size: few; V: TRBV5-4; J: TRBJ2-5
DNA: TGCGCCAGCAGCCAAGGCCAGGGGTCCTACAATGAGCAGTTCTTC; CDR3: CASSQGQGSYNEQFF; D: -; size: -; V: TRBV4-1; J: TRBJ2-1
DNA: TGTGCCAGCAGAGACAGGGGGTTGATGAACACTGAAGCTTTCTTT; CDR3: CASRDRGLMNTEAFF; D: TRBD1; size: -; V: TRBV2; J: TRBJ1-1
DNA: TGTGCCAGCATCCTAAGGACAGGGCTCTATGGCTACACCTTC; CDR3: CASILRTGLYGYTF; D: TRBD1; size: -; V: TRBV2; J: TRBJ1-2
DNA: TGTGCCTGGAGTCCGGTTAGCTCTGGAAACACCATATATTTT; CDR3: CAWSPVSSGNTIYF; D: -; size: -; V: TRBV30; J: TRBJ1-3
DNA: TGCGCCAGCAGCCAAGCCCGTCGTTCGGTGAACACTGAAGCTTTCTTT; CDR3: CASSQARRSVNTEAFF; D: -; size: -; V: TRBV4-1; J: TRBJ1-1
DNA: TGTGCCACCAGAGCGACAGGGCGCACAGATACGCAGTATTTT; CDR3: CATRATGRTDTQYF; D: TRBD1; size: -; V: TRBV5-4; J: TRBJ2-3
DNA: TGTGCCAGCAGGAAGGGGCTAGCGGGGCTACCAGATACGCAGTATTTT; CDR3: CASRKGLAGLPDTQYF; D: TRBD2; size: -; V: TRBV2; J: TRBJ2-3
DNA: TGCGCCAGCAGGGAGACTAGCTACGAGCAGTACTTC; CDR3: CASRETSYEQYF; D: -; size: once; V: TRBV10-2; J: TRBJ2-7
DNA: TGTGCCAGCAGGCCATCCATACAAGAATACTATGGCTACACCTTC; CDR3: CASRPSIQEYYGYTF; D: -; size: once; V: TRBV6-5; J: TRBJ1-2
DNA: TGCGCCAGCAGCCCTACCGGGACAAACTACAATGAGCAGTTCTTC; CDR3: CASSPTGTNYNEQFF; D: -; size: -; V: TRBV5-1; J: TRBJ2-1
DNA: TGTGCTCTCCGGCTTAGCTCCTACGAGCAGTACTTC; CDR3: CALRLSSYEQYF; D: -; size: -; V: TRBV2; J: TRBJ2-7
DNA: TGCGCCAGCAGCCAGGCTACGCCCGGGGCGTCTAACTATGGCTACACCTTC; CDR3: CASSQATPGASNYGYTF; D: -; size: -; V: TRBV4-1; J: TRBJ1-2
DNA: TGTGCCAGCACTAGCGGGGGGGCCCGGAGCACCGGGGAGCTGTTTTTT; CDR3: CASTSGGARSTGELFF; D: TRBD2; size: -; V: TRBV10-3; J: TRBJ2-2
DNA: TGTGCCAGCAGCTGGGAGCGGGGGACGGCCGGGGAGCTGTTTTTT; CDR3: CASSWERGTAGELFF; D: TRBD2; size: -; V: TRBV5-4; J: TRBJ2-2
DNA: TGTGCCTGGAGTGTACTTCGGGCAGGGCCCATAGGGGAGCTGTTTTTT; CDR3: CAWSVLRAGPIGELFF; D: -; size: -; V: TRBV30; J: TRBJ2-2
DNA: TGTGCCAGCAGTCAGGGTTTACAGAACACTGAAGCTTTCTTT; CDR3: CASSQGLQNTEAFF; D: -; size: -; V: TRBV6-5; J: TRBJ1-1
DNA: TGTGCCAGCAGCTCGGGGTCCTTCCCGAGTTCACCCCTCCACTTT; CDR3: CASSSGSFPSSPLHF; D: -; size: -; V: TRBV7-2; J: TRBJ1-6
DNA: TGCGCCAGCAGCGAACAGGATGTGAACACTGAAGCTTTCTTT; CDR3: CASSEQDVNTEAFF; D: -; size: -; V: TRBV5-1; J: TRBJ1-1
DNA: TGTGCCAGCAGCAGGGTCGGCACTGAAGCTTTCTTT; CDR3: CASSRVGTEAFF; D: -; size: -; V: TRBV5-4; J: TRBJ1-1